These 32 T cell receptor beta chains share one sample of origin, sequenced in a study of cytomegalovirus exposure and HLA in healthy donors. 13 Jbeta primers and 60 Vbeta primers were used for the PCR. Using immunoSEQ multiplex PCR, the repertoire was profiled, and TCRdb retains in-frame clones only, with some absent. The sample shows about 160,000 clones, more than 65% of them seen only once. Sequenced material: PBMCs. Source of these receptors: a woman aged 45-65 years in good health and CMV-seronegative.

The chain recombines TRBV9 with TRBJ2-7; 7 bases map to TRBD2. The V and J ends lost 1 base and 3 bases, in that order; junction bases with no gene match: 16. CDR1 SGDLS and CDR2 YYNGEE come from the germline V gene. The CDR3 runs to 18 residues. CDR3 bases: TGTGCCAGCAGCGTATCCAGCGGGGCCTCTTTAAGCATCTACGAGCAGTACTTC. This translates into CASSVSSGASLSIYEQYF.

The rearrangement uses TRBV6-1 and TRBJ2-2, with 9 bases matching TRBD2. Germline V gene lookup returns CDR1 MNHNS and CDR2 SASEGT. The CDR3 spans 15 residues. Germline trimming cut 3 bases from V and 9 bases from J; bases unmatched to any gene: 8. Written as DNA, the CDR3 is TGTGCCAGCAGTGATGCAGCGGGAGGCCCGCGGGAGCTGTTTTTT. Translated: CASSDAAGGPRELFF.

The rearrangement uses TRBV29-1 and TRBJ2-3, with no clear D. The CDR3 runs to 13 residues. From germline, CDR1 is SQVTM and CDR2 ANQGSEA. V was trimmed by 5 bases and J by 2 bases, leaving 11 bases between them. CDR3 region: CSVQPDTTDTQYF. The CDR3 bases are TGCAGCGTTCAGCCCGACACCACAGATACGCAGTATTTT.

Comments on this clone: Other DNA sequences in the sample encode the same CDR3. CDR3 protein: CASSLQGRANYGYTF. Written as DNA, the CDR3 is TGTGCCAGCAGTTTACAGGGTAGGGCTAACTATGGCTACACCTTC. This rearrangement joins TRBV28 to TRBJ1-2; perhaps TRBD1 as D (5 bases). V was pared by 2 bases and J by 0 bases, with 10 bases between. Germline-derived CDR1 and CDR2 are MDHEN and SYDVKM. CDR3 length: 15 residues.

The CDR3 DNA follows: TGTGCCAGCAGCCCGACAAGGGGCTCTAACTACGAGCAGTACTTC. It yields the protein CASSPTRGSNYEQYF. The chain recombines TRBV7-2 with TRBJ2-7, with a weak D call TRBD1 (5 bases). The V end was cut by 5 bases, the J end by 3 bases, with 17 bases between. In germline, CDR1 is SGHTA, CDR2 FQGNSA. This CDR3 region has 15 residues.

The chain is built from TRBV25-1 and TRBJ1-3, with a possible D match to TRBD1 (6 bases). This CDR3 is built from 15 residues. Trimming took 4 bases from V and 2 from J, leaving 12 bases between them. From germline, CDR1 is MGHDK and CDR2 SYGVNS. This CDR3 is CASSAVGQAGNTIYF. The CDR3 DNA reads TGTGCCAGCAGTGCTGTGGGACAAGCTGGAAACACCATATATTTT.

This chain connects TRBV11-2 to TRBJ2-7; 7 nucleotides align to TRBD1. The CDR3 length is 15 residues. Germline loops: CDR1 SGHAT, CDR2 FQNNGV. J lost 1 base, V lost 6 bases, and 9 bases had no gene match. The CDR3 sequence is CASRQFPGQSYEQYF. CDR3 nucleotides: TGTGCCAGCAGGCAATTTCCGGGACAGTCCTACGAGCAGTACTTC.

The genes are TRBV11-2 and TRBJ2-2, with 7 bases aligning to TRBD2. Unmatched junction bases numbered 17, after V lost 4 bases and J lost 6 bases. Germline V gene lookup returns CDR1 SGHAT and CDR2 FQNNGV. The CDR3 loop spans 18 amino acids. The CDR3 reads CASSYGPLRTSISGELFF. The CDR3 nucleotides read TGTGCCAGCAGCTATGGGCCCCTTAGGACTAGTATATCCGGGGAGCTGTTTTTT. Full variable domain (outside the CDR3, taken from reference TRBV11-2 and TRBJ2-2): EAGVAQSPRYKIIEKRQSVAFWCNPISGHATLYWYQQILGQGPKLLIQFQNNGVVDDSQLPKDRFSAERLKGVDSTLKIQPAKLEDSAVYLCASSYGPLRTSISGELFFGEGSRLTVL.

There are a few counts of this clone. This rearrangement joins TRBV28 to TRBJ2-5, with 8 bases aligning to TRBD1. The CDR3 has 16 residues. Trimming removed 5 bases from V and 1 base from J; junction bases left unmatched: 9. The germline CDR1 and CDR2 sequences are MDHEN and SYDVKM. As DNA, the CDR3 is TGTGCCAGCAGTGACCGACAGGGGTTGCGCCAAGAGACCCAGTACTTC. It is translated as CASSDRQGLRQETQYF.

This rearrangement joins TRBV29-1 to TRBJ2-3, with a possible D match to TRBD1 (5 bases). Germline CDR1 reads SQVTM; CDR2 reads ANQGSEA. Deletions cut 7 bases from V and 2 bases from J, with 10 bases between. The CDR3 extends over 12 amino acids. The CDR3 sequence: CSAGHHTDTQYF. DNA for the CDR3: TGCAGCGCTGGACACCACACAGATACGCAGTATTTT.

The chain links TRBV11-1 to TRBJ2-3; TRBD2 is a possible D gene (5 bases). Germline lookup yields CDR1 SGHAT and CDR2 FQDESV (reference sequence). This CDR3 region has 16 residues. Trimming took 4 bases from V and 4 from J, leaving 18 bases between them. The CDR3 spells CASSSHGLATSDTQYF. In DNA form, the CDR3 reads TGTGCCAGCAGCTCACATGGGCTAGCTACTTCAGATACGCAGTATTTT.

In this sample, this clone turned up once. This chain uses TRBV29-1 with TRBJ1-2, with 9 bases that match TRBD1. The CDR3 has 13 residues. Germline V CDR1 and CDR2: SQVTM, ANQGSEA. The trim removed 5 bases at V and 7 bases at J, leaving 8 bases unmatched. The CDR3 spells CSVTGQGWGGYTF. The CDR3 DNA reads TGCAGCGTTACCGGACAGGGGTGGGGTGGCTACACCTTC. Based on the CDR3 plus reference TRBV29-1 and TRBJ1-2, the full variable domain is SAVISQKPSRDICQRGTSLTIQCQVDSQVTMMFWYRQQPGQSLTLIATANQGSEATYESGFVIDKFPISRPNLTFSTLTVSNMSPEDSSIYLCSVTGQGWGGYTFGSGTRLTVV.

The chain carries TRBV25-1 and TRBJ2-7; TRBD1 agrees at 9 bases. The CDR3 loop spans 17 amino acids. Germline V gives CDR1 MGHDK, CDR2 SYGVNS. The ends lost 0 bases at V and 1 base at J; junction bases unmatched: 7. CDR3 sequence (DNA): TGTGCCAGCAGTGAATATATAGAGACAGGGGGTTCCTACGAGCAGTACTTC. Its translation is CASSEYIETGGSYEQYF.

The CDR3 here is CASSRTRQETQYF. In nucleotides, the CDR3 is TGTGCCAGCAGCCGAACCCGGCAAGAGACCCAGTACTTC. The rearrangement uses TRBV11-2 and TRBJ2-5; D unresolved. Germline V gene data show CDR1 as SGHAT and CDR2 as FQNNGV. This CDR3 is built from 13 residues. Trimming stripped 5 bases from V and 2 bases from J, with 9 bases between.

The chain couples TRBV5-4 to TRBJ1-4; 10 nucleotides match TRBD1. Germline CDR1 is SGHNT and CDR2 is YYREEE (reference sequence). After removal of 4 bases from V and 2 bases from J, the junction contained 2 bases not matched to a gene. The CDR3 contains 15 residues. The CDR3 spells CASSGTGATNEKLFF. CDR3 DNA: TGTGCCAGCAGCGGGACAGGGGCGACTAATGAAAAACTGTTTTTT.

The J gene is TRBJ1-4, the V gene TRBV28, with 7 bases identical to TRBD1. Germline V CDR1 and CDR2: MDHEN, SYDVKM. The CDR3 spans 16 residues. The V gene end was trimmed by 5 bases and the J gene end by 12 bases; junction bases not matched to a gene: 18. The CDR3 here is CASSISGTVELYELFF. CDR3 sequence (DNA): TGTGCCAGCAGTATCTCCGGGACAGTGGAACTGTACGAACTGTTTTTT. Full variable domain (rest looked up from reference TRBV28 and TRBJ1-4): DVKVTQSSRYLVKRTGEKVFLECVQDMDHENMFWYRQDPGLGLRLIYFSYDVKMKEKGDIPEGYSVSREKKERFSLILESASTNQTSMYLCASSISGTVELYELFFGSGTQLSVL.

The chain employs TRBV11-3 and TRBJ2-5; D uncertain. Deletions cut 1 base from V and 2 bases from J, with 14 bases between. CDR1 and CDR2 from the germline V gene are SGHNT and YENEEA. The CDR3 runs 16 residues. CDR3 sequence (DNA): TGTGCCAGCAGCTTAGGACCACACAGTGGGCAAGAGACCCAGTACTTC. Translation: CASSLGPHSGQETQYF.

The chain is built from TRBV7-2 and TRBJ2-2, with 9 bases aligning to TRBD2. In germline, CDR1 is SGHTA, CDR2 FQGNSA. The length of the CDR3 is 17 residues. Losses at the gene ends were 6 bases for V and 6 bases for J; bases not matched to a gene: 14. This CDR3 reads CASRPGGRGGRAGELFF. The CDR3 nucleotides read TGTGCCAGCAGACCAGGGGGGCGGGGGGGCCGGGCCGGGGAGCTGTTTTTT. The full variable domain, its missing parts supplied by reference TRBV7-2 and TRBJ2-2, is GAGVSQSPSNKVTEKGKDVELRCDPISGHTALYWYRQSLGQGLEFLIYFQGNSAPDKSGLPSDRFSAERTGGSVSTLTIQRTQQEDSAVYLCASRPGGRGGRAGELFFGEGSRLTVL.

The V gene is TRBV7-9, the J gene TRBJ2-1; D is unresolved. The length of the CDR3 is 13 residues. Trimming cost V 5 bases and J 5 bases, with 10 bases left between them. Germline-derived CDR1 and CDR2 are SEHNR and FQNEAQ (reference sequence). The CDR3 DNA reads TGTGCCAGCAGCCAGCCAGGAAACAATGAGCAGTTCTTC. Its translation is CASSQPGNNEQFF.

J is TRBJ1-2 and V is TRBV2; D not certain. The germline V gene has CDR1 SNHLY and CDR2 FYNNEI. The germline V and J ends were trimmed by 8 bases and 7 bases, with 17 bases remaining between them. The CDR3 loop spans 13 amino acids. The CDR3 spells CASAFTPGVGYTF. CDR3 coding DNA: TGTGCCAGCGCGTTTACCCCGGGTGTTGGCTACACCTTC. The full variable domain, completed using reference TRBV2 and TRBJ1-2, is EPEVTQTPSHQVTQMGQEVILRCVPISNHLYFYWYRQILGQKVEFLVSFYNNEISEKSEIFDDQFSVERPDGSNFTLKIRSTKLEDSAMYFCASAFTPGVGYTFGSGTRLTVV.

The rearrangement joins TRBV13 to TRBJ1-1; D is unresolved. The CDR3 totals 13 residues. Germline assignment: CDR1 PRHDT and CDR2 FYEKMQ (reference sequence). V lost 2 bases to trimming and J lost 6 bases, with 10 bases between them. CDR3 protein: CASSLLPSAEAFF. CDR3 coding DNA: TGTGCCAGCAGCTTACTTCCCAGTGCTGAAGCTTTCTTT.

Turning to this clone: At one of its ends the junction is not consistent with the germline gene, which may arise from a read error. The gene calls are TRBV28 and TRBJ2-7; 10 positions agree with TRBD1. The CDR3 sequence is 10 residues long. Germline V gene lookup returns CDR1 MDHEN and CDR2 SYDVKM. CDR3 residues: CASADRGTFF. The CDR3 nucleotides read TGTGCCAGCGCGGACAGGGGGACCTTTTTC. Variable domain in full (rest from reference TRBV28 and TRBJ2-7): DVKVTQSSRYLVKRTGEKVFLECVQDMDHENMFWYRQDPGLGLRLIYFSYDVKMKEKGDIPEGYSVSREKKERFSLILESASTNQTSMYLCASADRGTFFGPGTRLTVT.

The rearrangement links TRBV19 to TRBJ1-3, with D uncertain. Germline CDR1 and CDR2: LNHDA and SQIVND (reference sequence). The CDR3 sequence is 14 residues long. Trimming cost V 7 bases and J 8 bases, with 18 bases left between them. DNA of the CDR3: TGTGCCAGTAAACCCAGTAGGGAGGTCCACACCATATATTTT. Amino acid sequence: CASKPSREVHTIYF.

This chain connects TRBV4-1 to TRBJ1-2; 9 bases map to TRBD1. Trimming removed 0 bases from V and 3 bases from J; junction bases left unmatched: 8. This CDR3 spans 17 amino acids. CDR1 and CDR2 from the germline V gene are MGHRA and YSYEKL. The CDR3 region is CASSQDTGTGYYYGYTF. CDR3 in DNA: TGCGCCAGCAGCCAAGACACCGGGACAGGGTATTACTATGGCTACACCTTC.

The rearrangement links TRBV6-5 to TRBJ2-1, with 7 bases identical to TRBD1. Germline V gene lookup returns CDR1 MNHEY and CDR2 SVGAGI. Trimming removed 8 bases from V and 5 bases from J; junction bases left unmatched: 12. This CDR3 spans 15 amino acids. This chain's CDR3 is CASHPAGTANNEQFF. The DNA for the CDR3 is TGTGCCAGCCACCCGGCCGGGACAGCTAACAATGAGCAGTTCTTC.

J is TRBJ2-2 and V is TRBV5-5; D uncertain. Germline CDR1 and CDR2: SGHKS and YYEKEE (reference sequence). This CDR3 has 13 amino acids. V lost 7 bases to trimming and J lost 2 bases, with 9 bases between them. CDR3 nucleotides: TGTGCCAGCGCCGAGAGTAACACCGGGGAGCTGTTTTTT. Translating gives CASAESNTGELFF.

This sequence joins TRBV9 and TRBJ1-1; maybe TRBD1 (5 bases). V dropped 3 bases and J dropped 5 bases, with 11 bases sitting between them. Germline V gene sequence: CDR1 SGDLS, CDR2 YYNGEE. The CDR3 covers 13 residues. CDR3 sequence: CASSGDGGTEAFF. In nucleotides, the CDR3 is TGTGCCAGCAGCGGGGACGGGGGGACTGAAGCTTTCTTT. The full variable domain, with the rest looked up from reference TRBV9 and TRBJ1-1, is DSGVTQTPKHLITATGQRVTLRCSPRSGDLSVYWYQQSLDQGLQFLIQYYNGEERAKGNILERFSAQQFPDLHSELNLSSLELGDSALYFCASSGDGGTEAFFGQGTRLTVV.

This sequence joins TRBV4-2 and TRBJ2-3, with 14 positions matching TRBD2. The ends lost 3 bases at V and 0 bases at J; junction bases unmatched: 11. This CDR3 has 20 residues. CDR1 LGHNA and CDR2 YNFKEQ come from the germline V gene. The CDR3: CASSQGAGTSGGTSTDTQYF. DNA for the CDR3: TGTGCCAGCAGCCAGGGAGCCGGGACTAGCGGGGGTACTAGCACAGATACGCAGTATTTT.

This clone was found once. The J gene is TRBJ2-2, the V gene TRBV27, with 12 bases identical to TRBD2. The CDR3 has 16 residues. V trimming: 5 bases; J trimming: 7 bases; junction bases outside the gene matches: 8. Germline lookup yields CDR1 MNHEY and CDR2 SMNVEV (reference sequence). CDR3 nucleotides: TGTGCCAGCAGTACCGGACTAGCGGGGTGGTACGGGGAGCTGTTTTTT. Its translation: CASSTGLAGWYGELFF.

This chain connects TRBV6-6 to TRBJ2-1; the match to TRBD2 covers 10 bases. Trimming took 7 bases from V and 9 from J; bases not matched to a gene: 9. The CDR3 is 14 amino acids. Germline V gene lookup returns CDR1 MNHNY and CDR2 SVGAGI (reference sequence). The chain's CDR3 is CASNQLAGVVEQFF. In nucleotides, the CDR3 is TGTGCCAGCAATCAGCTAGCGGGAGTGGTTGAGCAGTTCTTC.

This clone showed up just once. The CDR3 region is CASSSGTGNSYEQYF. The CDR3 bases are TGTGCCAGCAGTAGCGGGACAGGGAACTCCTACGAGCAGTACTTC. This rearrangement joins TRBV28 to TRBJ2-7; 9 bases line up with TRBD1. The CDR3 totals 15 residues. Germline CDR1 reads MDHEN; CDR2 reads SYDVKM. The V and J ends lost 5 bases and 0 bases, in that order; junction bases with no gene match: 5.

V and J are TRBV7-9 and TRBJ1-1; D might be TRBD1 (5 bases). Per the germline V gene, CDR1 is SEHNR and CDR2 is FQNEAQ (reference sequence). The CDR3 is made up of 15 amino acids. V was shortened by 1 base and J by 5 bases, with 14 bases between the two germline ends. This CDR3 is CASSLGSGRGTEAFF. The CDR3 DNA reads as TGTGCCAGCAGCTTAGGGTCCGGGAGGGGAACTGAAGCTTTCTTT.